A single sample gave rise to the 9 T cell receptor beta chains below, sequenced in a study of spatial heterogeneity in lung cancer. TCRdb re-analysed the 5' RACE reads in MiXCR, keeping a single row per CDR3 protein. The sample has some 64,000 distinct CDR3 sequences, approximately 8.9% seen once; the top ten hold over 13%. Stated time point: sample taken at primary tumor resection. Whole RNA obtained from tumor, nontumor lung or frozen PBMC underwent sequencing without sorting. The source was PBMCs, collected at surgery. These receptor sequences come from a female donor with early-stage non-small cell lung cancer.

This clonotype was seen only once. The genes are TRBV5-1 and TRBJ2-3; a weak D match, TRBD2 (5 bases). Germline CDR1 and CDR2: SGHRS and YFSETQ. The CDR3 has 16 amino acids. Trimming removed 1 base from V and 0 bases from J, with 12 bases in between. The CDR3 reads CASSLSGAFSTDTQYF. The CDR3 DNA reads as TGCGCCAGCAGCTTGAGCGGAGCATTTAGCACAGATACGCAGTATTTT.

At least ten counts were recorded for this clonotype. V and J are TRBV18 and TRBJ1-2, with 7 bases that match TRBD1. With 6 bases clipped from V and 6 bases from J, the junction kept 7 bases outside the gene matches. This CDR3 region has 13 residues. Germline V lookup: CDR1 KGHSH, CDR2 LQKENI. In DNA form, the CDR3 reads TGTGCCAGCTCCGCCGACAGGGCGGATGGCTACACCTTC. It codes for CASSADRADGYTF.

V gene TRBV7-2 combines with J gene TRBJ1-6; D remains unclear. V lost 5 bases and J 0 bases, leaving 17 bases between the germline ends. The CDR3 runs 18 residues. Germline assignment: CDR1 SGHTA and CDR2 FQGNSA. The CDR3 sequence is CASSPPWGASSYNSPLHF. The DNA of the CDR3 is TGTGCCAGCAGCCCCCCTTGGGGAGCGAGCTCCTATAATTCACCCCTCCACTTT.

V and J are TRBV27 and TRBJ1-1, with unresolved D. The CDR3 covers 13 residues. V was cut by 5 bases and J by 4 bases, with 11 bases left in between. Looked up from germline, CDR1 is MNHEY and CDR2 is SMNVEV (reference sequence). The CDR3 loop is CASSITVATEAFF. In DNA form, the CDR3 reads TGTGCCAGCAGTATCACGGTGGCCACTGAAGCTTTCTTT.

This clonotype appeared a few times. CDR3 amino acids: CSDTGQGLNTQYF. CDR3 nucleotide sequence: TGCAGTGACACGGGACAGGGGCTAAATACGCAGTATTTT. The chain combines TRBV20-1 with TRBJ2-3; 10 bases line up with TRBD1. The CDR3 consists of 13 residues. V lost 7 bases, J lost 7 bases, and 8 bases stayed unmatched. From germline, CDR1 is DFQATT and CDR2 SNEGSKA (reference sequence).

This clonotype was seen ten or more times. This CDR3 reads CASSQVPHNEQFF. CDR3 sequence (DNA): TGTGCCAGCAGTCAAGTCCCCCACAATGAGCAGTTCTTC. The chain recombines TRBV28 with TRBJ2-1; D unresolved. Trimming took off 5 bases at V and 5 bases at J, with 10 bases between the two ends. Germline loops: CDR1 MDHEN, CDR2 SYDVKM. This CDR3 is 13 amino acids long. Drawing the rest from reference TRBV28 and TRBJ2-1, the complete variable domain is DVKVTQSSRYLVKRTGEKVFLECVQDMDHENMFWYRQDPGLGLRLIYFSYDVKMKEKGDIPEGYSVSREKKERFSLILESASTNQTSMYLCASSQVPHNEQFFGPGTRLTVL.

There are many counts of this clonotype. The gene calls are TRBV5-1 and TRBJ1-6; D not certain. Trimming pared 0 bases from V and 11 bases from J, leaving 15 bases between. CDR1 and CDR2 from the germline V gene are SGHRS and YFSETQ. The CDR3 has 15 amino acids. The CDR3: CASSLGHDSTAPLHF. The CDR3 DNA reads TGCGCCAGCAGCTTGGGCCACGACTCTACTGCACCCCTCCACTTT.

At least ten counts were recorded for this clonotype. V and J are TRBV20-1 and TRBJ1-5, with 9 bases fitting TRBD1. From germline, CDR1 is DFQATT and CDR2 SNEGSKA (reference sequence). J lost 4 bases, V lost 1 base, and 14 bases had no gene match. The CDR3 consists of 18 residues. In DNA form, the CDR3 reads TGCAGTGCTAGAGCCCCAAAACCGGGACAGGGCCTGAATCAGCCCCAGCATTTT. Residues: CSARAPKPGQGLNQPQHF.

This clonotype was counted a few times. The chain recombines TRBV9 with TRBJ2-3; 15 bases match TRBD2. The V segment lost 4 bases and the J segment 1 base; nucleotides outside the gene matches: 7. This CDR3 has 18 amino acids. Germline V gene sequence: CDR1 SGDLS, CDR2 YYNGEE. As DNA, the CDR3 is TGTGCCAGCAGCACCGGACTAGCGGGGGGGCGGGGCACAGATACGCAGTATTTT. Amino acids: CASSTGLAGGRGTDTQYF.